This TCR beta chain was captured in a study of blood T cell repertoires in COVID-19. The overall study: There were acute and convalescent COVID-19 samples, and they came from the United States, Italy and Spain. PBMCs, B-cell-depleted T cells, or T cells were the source of the cDNA or gDNA that made up the material.

With regard to this clone: At one of its ends the junction is not consistent with the germline gene, which may arise from a read error.

Original methodology: Amplification of reference gene primers provided the estimated nucleated cell counts. The data were produced by immunoSEQ multiplex PCR, yet TCRdb's version contains in-frame clones alone and is incomplete. Clonal size and the V and J genes are those of that table, whereas D and trimming came from the DNA. The data hold over 200,000 clones, with roughly 83% observed a single time. The CDR3 length is 12 residues. The germline V gene encodes CDR1 LGHDT and CDR2 YNNKEL (reference sequence). The J gene is TRBJ1-2, the V gene TRBV3-1 (or the pseudogene TRBV3-2); TRBD1 agrees at 8 bases. The specimen sequenced was peripheral blood. This sequence originates from a man aged 35 to 55 with acute or convalescent COVID-19. This CDR3 is CASSQGTGWVLF. The CDR3 DNA reads TGTGCCAGCAGCCAAGGGACAGGGTGGGTTCTCTTC.